Below are 18 T cell receptor beta chains sequenced from a single sample in a study of CD8 T cells in ankylosing spondylitis. TCRdb processed the 5' RACE reads anew with MiXCR; each CDR3 protein has one entry. This sample has around 150,000 distinct CDR3 sequences, with roughly 30% found just once. Sequenced sample: synovial fluid, either unsorted or a sorted T cell fraction (not recorded which). The receptors originated from a male donor with ankylosing spondylitis.

The rearrangement joins TRBV14 to TRBJ2-7, with TRBD1 as a possible D gene (6 bases). The CDR3 has 13 residues. Trimming took 3 bases from V and 2 from J, leaving 8 bases between them. The germline V gene encodes CDR1 SGHDN and CDR2 FVKESK. The CDR3 sequence: CASSHAGAYEQYF. The CDR3 DNA reads TGTGCCAGCAGCCATGCAGGGGCCTACGAGCAGTACTTC.

V usage is TRBV27 and J usage is TRBJ2-4; 8 nucleotides align to TRBD2. CDR1 and CDR2 from the germline V gene are MNHEY and SMNVEV (reference sequence). V lost 5 bases to trimming and J lost 7 bases; unmatched junction nucleotides: 10. The CDR3 runs to 15 residues. CDR3 amino acids: CASSPGGGRVNIQYF. CDR3 DNA: TGTGCCAGCAGTCCGGGGGGGGGCCGGGTGAACATTCAGTACTTC.

The sample holds a few counts of this clonotype. The chain couples TRBV7-9 to TRBJ1-5; D is ambiguous. The germline gives CDR1 SEHNR, CDR2 FQNEAQ (reference sequence). V lost 5 bases and J lost 7, with 18 bases in between. The CDR3 is 15 residues long. In DNA form, the CDR3 reads TGTGCCAGCAGCCGCCTTGGGCAGGCCTTGCAGCCCCAGCATTTT. It encodes CASSRLGQALQPQHF.

The rearrangement links TRBV5-1 to TRBJ2-7; TRBD1 agrees at 9 bases. This CDR3 comprises 15 residues. CDR1 and CDR2 (germline): SGHRS, YFSETQ. V lost 2 bases and J lost 3; bases outside the gene matches: 6. CDR3 in DNA: TGCGCCAGCAGCTTAACGGGACAGGGAGGCTACGAGCAGTACTTC. The encoded protein is CASSLTGQGGYEQYF.

The rearrangement joins TRBV18 to TRBJ2-1, with D perhaps TRBD2 (6 bases). Germline V gives CDR1 KGHSH, CDR2 LQKENI. V was clipped by 6 bases and J by 2 bases, with 14 bases between them. The CDR3 consists of 15 residues. In nucleotides, the CDR3 is TGTGCCAGCTCCCCCGTAGCGGAACCCTACAATGAGCAGTTCTTC. Translating gives CASSPVAEPYNEQFF.

The chain joins TRBV4-3 to TRBJ2-1; TRBD2 matches at 14 bases. V gave up 0 bases and J gave up 7 bases; unmatched junction bases: 5. The CDR3 totals 17 residues. Per germline, CDR1 LGHNA and CDR2 YSLEER. The CDR3 DNA is TGCGCCAGCAGCCAAGATCTGAGGACTAGCGGGAGGAATGAGCAGTTCTTC. Its protein is CASSQDLRTSGRNEQFF.

In this sample, this clonotype turned up a few times. Possible read error: a much larger clone is one base away. This chain uses TRBV20-1 with TRBJ2-3; D possibly corresponds to TRBD1 (6 bases). CDR3 length equals 12 residues. The germline gives CDR1 DFQATT, CDR2 SNEGSKA (reference sequence). Trimming took off 4 bases at V and 1 base at J, with 6 bases between the two ends. The CDR3 reads CSANRGTDTQYF. The DNA of the CDR3 is TGCAGTGCTAACAGGGGCACAGATACGCAGTATTTT.

In the case of this clonotype: The junction departs from the called germline gene at one end, perhaps through a read error. The genes are TRBV7-3 and TRBJ1-2; 9 positions match TRBD1. Germline V CDR1 and CDR2: SGHTA, FQGTGA. The length of the CDR3 is 13 residues. The CDR3 nucleotides are TGTGCCAGCAGCCTAACAGGGGGCGCCCACTACACCTTC. Amino acid sequence: CASSLTGGAHYTF.

Many counts were recorded for this clonotype. This rearrangement joins TRBV7-2 to TRBJ1-2; D call uncertain. This CDR3 is 15 amino acids long. The V gene lost 1 base and the J gene lost 8 bases, with 17 bases spanning the gap. Germline V lookup: CDR1 SGHTA, CDR2 FQGNSA. The DNA of the CDR3 is TGTGCCAGCAGCTTAGATCTTAACACGGCGCGCGGCTACACCTTC. It is translated as CASSLDLNTARGYTF. Drawing the rest from reference TRBV7-2 and TRBJ1-2, the complete variable domain is GAGVSQSPSNKVTEKGKDVELRCDPISGHTALYWYRQSLGQGLEFLIYFQGNSAPDKSGLPSDRFSAERTGGSVSTLTIQRTQQEDSAVYLCASSLDLNTARGYTFGSGTRLTVV.

Only a few counts were recorded for this clonotype. The J gene is TRBJ2-1, the V gene TRBV5-8, with 10 bases that match TRBD2. The germline gives CDR1 SGHTS, CDR2 YDEGEE. The CDR3 extends over 14 amino acids. V trimming: 4 bases; J trimming: 6 bases; junction bases outside the gene matches: 4. CDR3 in amino acids: CASSPWTSGNEQFF. CDR3 coding DNA: TGTGCCAGCAGCCCTTGGACTAGCGGCAATGAGCAGTTCTTC.

The chain employs TRBV6-1 and TRBJ1-5; D is unresolved. Trimming stripped 7 bases from V and 0 bases from J, with 10 bases between. The CDR3 consists of 14 residues. The germline gives CDR1 MNHNS, CDR2 SASEGT. In DNA form, the CDR3 reads TGTGCCAGCAAGACCCCCAATAGCAATCAGCCCCAGCATTTT. This encodes CASKTPNSNQPQHF.

This clonotype was picked up a small number of times. This chain connects TRBV11-2 to TRBJ2-1; 9 bases line up with TRBD2. CDR3 length equals 17 residues. The germline V gene encodes CDR1 SGHAT and CDR2 FQNNGV. The junction had 9 bases not matched to a gene; V was cut back by 5 bases and J by 1 base. CDR3 nucleotide sequence: TGTGCCAGCAGCCAGCGCGGGGGGGGGACTTCCTACAATGAGCAGTTCTTC. Translation gives CASSQRGGGTSYNEQFF.

The rearrangement uses TRBV3-1 and TRBJ2-1, with TRBD2 matching over 10 bases. V was pared by 1 base and J by 3 bases, with 3 bases of the junction left unmatched. Germline lookup yields CDR1 LGHDT and CDR2 YNNKEL (reference sequence). The CDR3 is 16 residues long. The CDR3 DNA follows: TGTGCCAGCAGCCAAGGTAGCGGGGGGAACTACAATGAGCAGTTCTTC. It encodes CASSQGSGGNYNEQFF.

The chain employs TRBV7-2 and TRBJ1-1, with D possibly TRBD1 on 6 matching bases. CDR3 length equals 13 residues. V gave up 4 bases and J gave up 3 bases, with 9 bases separating them. Germline V lookup: CDR1 SGHTA, CDR2 FQGNSA. The CDR3 bases are TGTGCCAGCAGCTGGAACAGGGACACTGAAGCTTTCTTT. Its protein is CASSWNRDTEAFF.

The chain joins TRBV9 to TRBJ1-2; tentatively, D is TRBD1 (6 bases). CDR3 length equals 17 residues. Germline V gene sequence: CDR1 SGDLS, CDR2 YYNGEE. V was pared by 4 bases and J by 4 bases, with 23 bases between. CDR3 DNA sequence: TGTGCCAGCAGCCCCCTTCGGGGGGCGAAGACGTTCTATGGCTACACCTTC. Residues: CASSPLRGAKTFYGYTF.

This clonotype has only a few counts. The gene calls are TRBV2 and TRBJ1-2, with 8 bases lining up with TRBD1. The CDR3 runs to 16 residues. Per germline, CDR1 SNHLY and CDR2 FYNNEI. J gave up 4 bases and V 8 bases, and 15 bases lay outside the gene matches. The chain's CDR3 is CASGSGTGGAGYGYTF. The CDR3 DNA sequence: TGTGCCAGCGGCTCCGGGACAGGTGGAGCCGGCTATGGCTACACCTTC.

This clonotype came up many times. The junction departs from the called germline gene at one end, perhaps through a read error. The genes are TRBV7-2 and TRBJ1-4; D remains unclear. The length of the CDR3 is 13 residues. Per the germline V gene, CDR1 is SGHTA and CDR2 is FQGNSA. The CDR3 region has the DNA TGTGCCAGCAGCCGGAATCAAGTAGAAAAGCTGTTTTTT. It codes for CASSRNQVEKLFF.

This clonotype was seen repeatedly, ten times or more. The V call is TRBV29-1, the J call TRBJ2-1; TRBD2 matches at 11 bases. V was pared by 6 bases and J by 4 bases, with 11 bases of the junction left unmatched. The germline V gene has CDR1 SQVTM and CDR2 ANQGSEA. There are 16 residues in the CDR3. The CDR3 reads CSVAKRGLAEYNEQFF. The CDR3 bases are TGCAGCGTCGCTAAGCGGGGACTAGCGGAATACAATGAGCAGTTCTTC.